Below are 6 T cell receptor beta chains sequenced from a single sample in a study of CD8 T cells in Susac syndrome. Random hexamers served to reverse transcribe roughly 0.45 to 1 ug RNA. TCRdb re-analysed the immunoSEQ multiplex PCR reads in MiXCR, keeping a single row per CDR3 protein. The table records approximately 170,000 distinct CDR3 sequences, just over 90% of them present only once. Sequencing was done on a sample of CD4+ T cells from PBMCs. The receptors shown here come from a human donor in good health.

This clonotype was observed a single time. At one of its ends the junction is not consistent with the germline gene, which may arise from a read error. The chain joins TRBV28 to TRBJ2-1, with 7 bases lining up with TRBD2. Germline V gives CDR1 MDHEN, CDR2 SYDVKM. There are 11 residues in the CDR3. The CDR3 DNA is TGTGCCAGCGGGGCGGGAGAGGTTGGGGTCTTC. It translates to CASGAGEVGVF.

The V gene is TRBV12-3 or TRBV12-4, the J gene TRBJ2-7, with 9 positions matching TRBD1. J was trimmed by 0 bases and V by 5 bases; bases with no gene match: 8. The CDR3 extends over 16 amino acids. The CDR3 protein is CASSRIGTGNSYEQYF. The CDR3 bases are TGTGCCAGCAGTAGAATCGGGACAGGGAACTCCTACGAGCAGTACTTC.

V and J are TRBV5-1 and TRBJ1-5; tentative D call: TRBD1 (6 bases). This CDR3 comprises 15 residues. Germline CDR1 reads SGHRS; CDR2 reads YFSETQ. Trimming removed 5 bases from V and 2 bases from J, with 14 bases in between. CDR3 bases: TGCGCCAGCAGACCAGGGGAAGGGGGCAATCAGCCCCAGCATTTT. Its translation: CASRPGEGGNQPQHF.

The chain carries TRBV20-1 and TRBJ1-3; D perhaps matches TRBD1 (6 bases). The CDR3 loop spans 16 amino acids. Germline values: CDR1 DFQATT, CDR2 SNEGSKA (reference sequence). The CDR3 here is CNPFRGQTSSGNTIYF. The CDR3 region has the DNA TGCAATCCCTTCCGGGGACAAACCAGCTCTGGAAACACCATATATTTT.

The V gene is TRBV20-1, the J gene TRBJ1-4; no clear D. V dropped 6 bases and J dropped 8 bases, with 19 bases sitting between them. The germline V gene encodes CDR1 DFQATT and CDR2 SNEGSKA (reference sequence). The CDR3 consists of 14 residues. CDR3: CSAQLPGQIEKLFF. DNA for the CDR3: TGCAGTGCACAACTGCCCGGGCAGATCGAAAAACTGTTTTTT.

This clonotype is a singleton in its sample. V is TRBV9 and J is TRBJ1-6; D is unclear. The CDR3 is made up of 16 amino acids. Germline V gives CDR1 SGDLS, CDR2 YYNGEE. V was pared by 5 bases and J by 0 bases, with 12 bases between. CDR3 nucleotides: TGTGCCAGCAGTCGAGTCACGAGCTCCTATAATTCACCCCTCCACTTT. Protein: CASSRVTSSYNSPLHF.